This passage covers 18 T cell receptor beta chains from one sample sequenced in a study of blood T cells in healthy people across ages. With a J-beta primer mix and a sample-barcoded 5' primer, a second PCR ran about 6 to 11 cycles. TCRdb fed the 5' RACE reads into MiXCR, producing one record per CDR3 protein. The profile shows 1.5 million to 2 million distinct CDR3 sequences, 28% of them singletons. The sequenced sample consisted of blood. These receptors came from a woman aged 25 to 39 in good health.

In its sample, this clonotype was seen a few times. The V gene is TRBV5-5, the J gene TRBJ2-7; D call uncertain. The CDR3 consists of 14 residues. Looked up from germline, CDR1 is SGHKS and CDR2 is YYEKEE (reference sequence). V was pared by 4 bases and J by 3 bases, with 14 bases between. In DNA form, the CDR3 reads TGTGCCAGCAGCGTTGACTTATTTGTCTACGAGCAGTACTTC. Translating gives CASSVDLFVYEQYF.

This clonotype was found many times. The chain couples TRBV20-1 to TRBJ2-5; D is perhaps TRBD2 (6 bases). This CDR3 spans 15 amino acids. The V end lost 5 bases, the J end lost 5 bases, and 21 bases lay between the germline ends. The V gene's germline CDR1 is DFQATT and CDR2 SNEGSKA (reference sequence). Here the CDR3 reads CSAARVSSVGETQYF. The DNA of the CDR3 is TGCAGTGCTGCACGAGTCTCTAGCGTCGGGGAGACCCAGTACTTC.

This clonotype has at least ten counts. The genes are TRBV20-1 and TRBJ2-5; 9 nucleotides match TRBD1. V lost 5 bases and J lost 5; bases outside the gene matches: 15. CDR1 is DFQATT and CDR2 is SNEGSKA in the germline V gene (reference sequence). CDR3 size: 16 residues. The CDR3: CSADPGQGWGFETQYF. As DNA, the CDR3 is TGCAGTGCTGATCCGGGACAGGGATGGGGTTTTGAGACCCAGTACTTC.

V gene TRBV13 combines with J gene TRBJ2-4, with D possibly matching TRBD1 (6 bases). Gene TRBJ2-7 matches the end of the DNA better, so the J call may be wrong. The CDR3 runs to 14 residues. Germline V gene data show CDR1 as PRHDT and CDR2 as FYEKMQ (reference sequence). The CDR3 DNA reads TGTGCCAGCAGCCCAACAGGGCACTGGGACGAGCAGTACTTC. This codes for CASSPTGHWDEQYF.

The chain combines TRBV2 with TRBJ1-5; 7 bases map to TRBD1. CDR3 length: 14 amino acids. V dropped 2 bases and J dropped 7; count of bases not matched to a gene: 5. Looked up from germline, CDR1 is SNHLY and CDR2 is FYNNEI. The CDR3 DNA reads TGTGCCAGCAGTGAAAAGAGGGGGCACCAGCCCCAGCATTTT. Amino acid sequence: CASSEKRGHQPQHF.

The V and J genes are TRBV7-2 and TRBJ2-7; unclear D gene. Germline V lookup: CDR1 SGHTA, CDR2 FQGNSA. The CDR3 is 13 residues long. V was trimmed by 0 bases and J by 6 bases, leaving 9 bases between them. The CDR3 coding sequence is TGTGCCAGCAGCTTAGCGGTAATGCGCGAGCAGTACTTC. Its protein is CASSLAVMREQYF.

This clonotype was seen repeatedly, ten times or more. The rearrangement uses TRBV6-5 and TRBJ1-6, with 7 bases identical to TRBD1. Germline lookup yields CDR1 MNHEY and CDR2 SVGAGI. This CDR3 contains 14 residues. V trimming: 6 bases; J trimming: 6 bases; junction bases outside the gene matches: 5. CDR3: CASSRQGVNSPLHF. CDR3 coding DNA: TGTGCCAGCAGCCGACAGGGCGTTAATTCACCCCTCCACTTT.

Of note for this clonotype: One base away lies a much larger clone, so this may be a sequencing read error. For the CDR3, the DNA is TGTGCCAGCAGCCCTACTCGGCGGGAATGTGGCTACACCTTC. It specifies CASSPTRRECGYTF. This sequence joins TRBV4-2 and TRBJ1-2; D gene ambiguous. Looked up from germline, CDR1 is LGHNA and CDR2 is YNFKEQ. The CDR3 contains 14 residues. V lost 4 bases to trimming and J lost 7 bases, with 16 bases between them.

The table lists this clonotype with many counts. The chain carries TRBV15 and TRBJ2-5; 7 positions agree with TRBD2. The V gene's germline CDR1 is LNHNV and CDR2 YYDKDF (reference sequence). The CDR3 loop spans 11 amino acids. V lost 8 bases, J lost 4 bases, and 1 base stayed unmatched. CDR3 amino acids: CATGGRETQYF. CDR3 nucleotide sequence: TGTGCCACCGGCGGGAGAGAGACCCAGTACTTC.

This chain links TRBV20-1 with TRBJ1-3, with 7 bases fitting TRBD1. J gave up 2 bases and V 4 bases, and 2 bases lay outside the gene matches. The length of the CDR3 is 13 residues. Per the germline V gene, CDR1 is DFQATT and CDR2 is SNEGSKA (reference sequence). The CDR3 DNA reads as TGCAGTGCTACCGACAGGGCTGGAAACACCATATATTTT. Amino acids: CSATDRAGNTIYF.

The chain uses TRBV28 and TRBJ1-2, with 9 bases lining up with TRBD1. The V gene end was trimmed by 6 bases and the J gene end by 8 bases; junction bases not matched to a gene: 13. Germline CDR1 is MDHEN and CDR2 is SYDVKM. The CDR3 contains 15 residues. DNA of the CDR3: TGTGCCAGCAGGTCCCCGGGACAGGGTCCGAGGGGCTACACCTTC. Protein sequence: CASRSPGQGPRGYTF.

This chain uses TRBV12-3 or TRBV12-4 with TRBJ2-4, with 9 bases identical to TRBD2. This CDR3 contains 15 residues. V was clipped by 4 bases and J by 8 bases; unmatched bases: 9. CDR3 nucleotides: TGTGCCAGCAGTTCGTTAGCGGGAGAGGTATACATTCAGTACTTC. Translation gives CASSSLAGEVYIQYF.

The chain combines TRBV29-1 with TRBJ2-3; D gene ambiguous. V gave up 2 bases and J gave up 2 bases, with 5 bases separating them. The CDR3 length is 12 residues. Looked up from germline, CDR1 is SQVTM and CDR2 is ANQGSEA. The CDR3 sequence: CSVETDTDTQYF. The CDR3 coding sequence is TGCAGCGTTGAAACGGACACAGATACGCAGTATTTT.

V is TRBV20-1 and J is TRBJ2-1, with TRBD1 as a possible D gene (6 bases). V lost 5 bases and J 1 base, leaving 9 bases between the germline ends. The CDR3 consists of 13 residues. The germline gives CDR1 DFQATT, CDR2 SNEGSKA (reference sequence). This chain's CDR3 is CSAQRGSYNEQFF. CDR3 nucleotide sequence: TGCAGTGCTCAGAGGGGGTCCTACAATGAGCAGTTCTTC.

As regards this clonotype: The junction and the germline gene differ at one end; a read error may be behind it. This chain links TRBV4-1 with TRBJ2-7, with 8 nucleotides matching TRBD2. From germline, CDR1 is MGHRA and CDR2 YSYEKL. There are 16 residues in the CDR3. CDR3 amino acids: CASSQDRGGLSYEQYF. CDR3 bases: TGCGCCAGCAGTCAAGATCGGGGGGGTCTTTCCTACGAGCAGTACTTC.

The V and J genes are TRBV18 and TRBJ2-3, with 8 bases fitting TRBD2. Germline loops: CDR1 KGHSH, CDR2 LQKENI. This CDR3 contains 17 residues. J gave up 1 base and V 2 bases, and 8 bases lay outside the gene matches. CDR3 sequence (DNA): TGTGCCAGCTCACCATCCGGGCGGGAGGCCCGCACAGATACGCAGTATTTT. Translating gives CASSPSGREARTDTQYF.

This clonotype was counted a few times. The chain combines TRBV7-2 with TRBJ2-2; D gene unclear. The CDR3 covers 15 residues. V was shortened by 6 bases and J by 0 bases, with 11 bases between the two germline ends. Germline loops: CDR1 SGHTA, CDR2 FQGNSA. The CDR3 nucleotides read TGTGCCAGCAGTCCGCGGACCTCGAACACCGGGGAGCTGTTTTTT. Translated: CASSPRTSNTGELFF.

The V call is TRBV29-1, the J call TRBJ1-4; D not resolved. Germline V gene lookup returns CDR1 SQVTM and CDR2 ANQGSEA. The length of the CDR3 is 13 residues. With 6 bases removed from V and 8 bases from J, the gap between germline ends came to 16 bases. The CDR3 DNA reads TGCAGCGTCGCCCCTAGCTCCAGGGAAAAACTGTTTTTT. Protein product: CSVAPSSREKLFF. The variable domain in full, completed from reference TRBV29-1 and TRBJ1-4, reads SAVISQKPSRDICQRGTSLTIQCQVDSQVTMMFWYRQQPGQSLTLIATANQGSEATYESGFVIDKFPISRPNLTFSTLTVSNMSPEDSSIYLCSVAPSSREKLFFGSGTQLSVL.